This T cell receptor beta chain was obtained from a study of T cell repertoires in cytomegalovirus infection. Across the study: Through public TCR beta signatures, both CMV infection and matching HLA type were indicated. Study outcomes and limitations: Dominant in the ex vivo response were TCR beta clonotypes restricted by HLA-C and specific for CMV.

Turning to this clonotype: Antigen specificity is unknown.

TCRdb re-called the reads through MiXCR, storing one row per CDR3 protein. The table shows some 700,000 distinct CDR3 sequences, with 35% to 40% occurring only once. V was shortened by 5 bases and J by 8 bases, with 12 bases between the two germline ends. This CDR3 is built from 12 residues. The germline V gene encodes CDR1 SGHDN and CDR2 FVKESK. Sequencing used PBMCs. This receptor was taken from a human donor in good health (CMV status not recorded). Some clones in this sample may be carry-over from other donors' samples. The chain joins TRBV14 to TRBJ1-1; possible D gene TRBD1, 6 bases. The CDR3 loop is CASSYVGGEAFF. The CDR3, as DNA: TGTGCCAGCAGCTACGTAGGGGGGGAAGCTTTCTTT.